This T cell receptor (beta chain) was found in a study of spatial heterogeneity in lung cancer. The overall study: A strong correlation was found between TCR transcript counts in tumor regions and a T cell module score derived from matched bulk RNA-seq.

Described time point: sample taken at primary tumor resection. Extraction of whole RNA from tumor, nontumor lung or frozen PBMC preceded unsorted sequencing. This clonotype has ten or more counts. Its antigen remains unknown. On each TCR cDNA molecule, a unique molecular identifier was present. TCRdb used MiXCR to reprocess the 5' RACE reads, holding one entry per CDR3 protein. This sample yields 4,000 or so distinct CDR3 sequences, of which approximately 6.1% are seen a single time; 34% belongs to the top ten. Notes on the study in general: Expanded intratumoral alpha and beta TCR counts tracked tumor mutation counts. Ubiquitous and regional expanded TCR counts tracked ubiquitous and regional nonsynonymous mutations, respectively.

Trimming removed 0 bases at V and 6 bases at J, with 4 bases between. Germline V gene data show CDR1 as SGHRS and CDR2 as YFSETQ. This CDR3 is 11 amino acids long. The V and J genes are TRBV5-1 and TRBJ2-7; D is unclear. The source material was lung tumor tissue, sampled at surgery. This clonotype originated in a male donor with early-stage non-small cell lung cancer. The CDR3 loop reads CASSLGGEQYF. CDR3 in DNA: TGCGCCAGCAGCTTGGGGGGCGAGCAGTACTTC.